Listed below are T cell receptor beta chains from one sample, sequenced in a study of blood T cell repertoires in COVID-19. TCRdb keeps only in-frame clones here, not all; method: immunoSEQ multiplex PCR. The table includes some 70,000 clones, 87% detected once. The source material was peripheral blood. The receptors come from a woman aged 45-59 years with COVID-19, enrolled during active disease. Both conserved end residues are part of each CDR3. Rows give clone size only sometimes, using once, few, many, or a class for an expanded clone.

V	J	size	CDR3
TRBV19	TRBJ2-1	.	CASSIDAGGPSEQFF
TRBV18	TRBJ2-5	once	CASSPRSGIGTQYF
TRBV7-8	TRBJ2-7	.	CASRPGPQGEQYF
TRBV2	TRBJ1-1	.	CASSPRGEGAFF
TRBV5-1	TRBJ1-5	.	CASSLAADQPQHF
TRBV9	TRBJ2-7	.	CASSNRQGTLYEQYF
TRBV24-1	TRBJ1-2	.	CATSGLTENYGYTF
TRBV11-2	TRBJ2-7	.	CASSLGRLAGLYEQYF
TRBV27	TRBJ2-7	.	CASSPGLYAYEQYF
TRBV7-8	TRBJ2-7	.	CASSPGQYYEQYF
TRBV7-2	TRBJ1-2	.	CASSQQGYTF
TRBV7-9	TRBJ2-3	.	CASSPGLAGGLDTQYF
TRBV6-6	TRBJ2-6	.	CASKEQGAGGANVLTF
TRBV28	TRBJ2-2	.	CASSLSGRANTGELFF
TRBV6-5	TRBJ1-5	.	CASSLRGPNQPQHF
TRBV5-1	TRBJ1-5	.	CASSLGTDQPQHF
TRBV5-1	TRBJ1-6	few	CASRGAGAVSSPLHF
TRBV6-4	TRBJ2-6	.	CASSRDRSSGANVLTF
TRBV15	TRBJ1-5	.	CATSRDRGWAQPQHF
TRBV7-2	TRBJ2-7	.	CASSSITLTDRGSSYEQYF
TRBV13	TRBJ2-7	once	CASSSTGDEQYF
TRBV6-5	TRBJ2-7	.	CASSRTGDLAPEQYF
TRBV30	TRBJ2-3	.	CACRLAGADTQYF
TRBV6-2/TRBV6-3	TRBJ2-5	.	CASSRLLGEETQYF
TRBV7-9	TRBJ2-5	.	CASSLSRGLETQYF
TRBV4-1	TRBJ2-5	.	CASSPVPGLAGGLQETQYF
TRBV4-1	TRBJ2-4	.	CASSPSLDRAQAKNIQYF
TRBV3-1/TRBV3-2	TRBJ1-1	.	CASSRQGAATEAFF
TRBV6-1	TRBJ1-6	.	CASSERQGNSPLHF
TRBV3-1/TRBV3-2	TRBJ2-7	.	CASSQHGTSAYYEQYF
TRBV27	TRBJ2-3	.	CASTGLAGRTDTQYF
TRBV11-2	TRBJ2-5	.	CASSPPGTRAETQYF
TRBV18	TRBJ2-5	.	CASSGTSGQETQYF
TRBV19	TRBJ1-5	.	CASNLNRGQSNQPQHF
TRBV5-1	TRBJ2-5	.	CASSSGTSGQETQYF
TRBV28	TRBJ2-3	few	CASSWTGWGTDTQYF
TRBV6-2/TRBV6-3	TRBJ2-3	.	CASSSNRELRDTQYF
TRBV7-3	TRBJ2-5	.	CASSLPSGYKETQYF
TRBV5-4	TRBJ1-1	.	CASSYIGEIEAFF
TRBV27	TRBJ2-1	.	CASSWEAGLYNEQFF
TRBV5-1	TRBJ2-2	.	CASSLHGRSGELFF
TRBV7-9	TRBJ2-3	.	CASSSRLEATDTQYF
TRBV19	TRBJ1-3	.	CASSNQGSGNTIYF
TRBV4-1	TRBJ2-7	.	CASSQRDRGDEQYF
TRBV7-2	TRBJ2-2	.	CASSPRSTSGSPGELFF
TRBV7-2	TRBJ2-1	.	CASSFASGRFDEQFF
TRBV5-1	TRBJ2-1	.	CASSLTSGMGNEQFF
TRBV30	TRBJ1-5	.	CAWRRTVNQPQHF
TRBV4-1	TRBJ2-1	.	CASSQTPFSGRWGNEQFF
TRBV10-1	TRBJ2-2	few	CASSARDTGELFF
TRBV11-2	TRBJ1-3	.	CASSWGGTPGNTIYF
TRBV29-1	TRBJ2-3	.	CSVEFPLAGTTDTQYF
TRBV5-4	TRBJ2-6	.	CASSRNRAGVTGANVLTF
TRBV5-1	TRBJ1-1	.	CASSFGEGRSAFF
TRBV6-5	TRBJ1-4	.	CASRSMGRFEKLFF
TRBV7-3	TRBJ2-7	.	CASSPGQFEQYF
TRBV30	TRBJ1-5	.	CAWSSARGQPQHF
TRBV30	TRBJ2-7	.	CAWSVWGPSYEQYF
TRBV27	TRBJ2-3	.	CASSQIRTTSGRRASTDTQYF
TRBV11-3	TRBJ2-7	.	CASSPTWAGPLDEQYF